This T cell receptor beta chain came from a study of blood T cell repertoires in COVID-19. About the research overall: Whether acute or convalescent, the COVID-19 samples came from the United States, Italy and Spain. The analysed material was cDNA or gDNA that came from T cells, B-cell-depleted T cells, or PBMCs.

Authors' methods: Nucleated cell counts were estimated from reference gene primer amplification. Some clones are missing from TCRdb's copy, which holds only in-frame ones; the method was immunoSEQ multiplex PCR. V and J calls and clone size follow that table, whereas D and trimming were derived from the DNA. The sample contains about 36,000 clones, approximately 90% of which appear only once. Germline V gene data show CDR1 as SGHTA and CDR2 as FQGNSA. The CDR3 runs to 15 residues. Losses at the gene ends were 1 base for V and 4 bases for J; bases not matched to a gene: 7. The sequenced sample was peripheral blood. The TCR comes from a human donor in a cohort sampled during active COVID-19. V usage is TRBV7-2 and J usage is TRBJ2-7; the match to TRBD1 covers 7 bases. This chain's CDR3 is CASSLGDRVLYEQYF. CDR3 DNA: TGTGCCAGCAGCTTAGGTGACAGGGTATTGTACGAGCAGTACTTC.